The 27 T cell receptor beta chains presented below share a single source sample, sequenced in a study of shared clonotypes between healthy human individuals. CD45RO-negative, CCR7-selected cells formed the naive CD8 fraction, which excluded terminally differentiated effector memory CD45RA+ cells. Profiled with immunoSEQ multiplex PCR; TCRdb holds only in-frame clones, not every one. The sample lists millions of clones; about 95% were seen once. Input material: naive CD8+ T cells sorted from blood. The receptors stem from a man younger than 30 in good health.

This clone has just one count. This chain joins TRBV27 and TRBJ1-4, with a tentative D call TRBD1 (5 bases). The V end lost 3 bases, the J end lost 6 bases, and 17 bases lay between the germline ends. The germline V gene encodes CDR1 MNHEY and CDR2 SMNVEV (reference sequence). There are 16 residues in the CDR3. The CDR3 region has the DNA TGTGCCAGCAGTTTTTCGACTCCGGGGCACCATGAAAAACTGTTTTTT. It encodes CASSFSTPGHHEKLFF.

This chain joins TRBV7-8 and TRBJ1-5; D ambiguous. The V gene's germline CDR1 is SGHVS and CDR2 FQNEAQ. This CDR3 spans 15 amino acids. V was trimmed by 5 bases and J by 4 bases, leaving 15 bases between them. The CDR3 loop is CASSPGGIGNQPQHF. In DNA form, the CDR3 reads TGTGCCAGCAGCCCGGGAGGCATAGGGAATCAGCCCCAGCATTTT.

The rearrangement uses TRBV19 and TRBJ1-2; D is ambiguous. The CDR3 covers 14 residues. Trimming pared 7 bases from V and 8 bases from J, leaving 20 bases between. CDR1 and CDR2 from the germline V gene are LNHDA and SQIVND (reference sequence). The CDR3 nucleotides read TGTGCCAGTAAGGTGGACGCAGAAATATGGGGCTACACCTTC. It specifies CASKVDAEIWGYTF.

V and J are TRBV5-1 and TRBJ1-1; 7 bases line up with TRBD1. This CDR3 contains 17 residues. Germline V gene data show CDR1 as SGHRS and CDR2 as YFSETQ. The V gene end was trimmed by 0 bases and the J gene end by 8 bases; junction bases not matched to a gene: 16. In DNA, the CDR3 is TGCGCCAGCAGCTTGGGGGCCTTTTCCGGGACAGTAAACGAAGCTTTCTTT. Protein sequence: CASSLGAFSGTVNEAFF.

The CDR3 reads CASSPIAGPAGGYNEQFF. The CDR3 DNA follows: TGTGCCAGCAGCCCCATAGCGGGTCCGGCCGGGGGCTACAATGAGCAGTTCTTC. The rearrangement joins TRBV7-9 to TRBJ2-1, with TRBD2 matching over 7 bases. V gave up 5 bases and J gave up 3 bases; unmatched junction bases: 16. Germline V lookup: CDR1 SEHNR, CDR2 FQNEAQ (reference sequence). CDR3 length: 18 residues.

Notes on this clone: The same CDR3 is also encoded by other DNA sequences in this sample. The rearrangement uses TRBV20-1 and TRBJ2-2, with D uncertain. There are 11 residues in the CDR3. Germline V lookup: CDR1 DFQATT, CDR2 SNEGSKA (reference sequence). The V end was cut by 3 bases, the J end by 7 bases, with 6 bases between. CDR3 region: CSARGGGELFF. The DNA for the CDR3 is TGCAGTGCTAGGGGCGGCGGGGAGCTGTTTTTT.

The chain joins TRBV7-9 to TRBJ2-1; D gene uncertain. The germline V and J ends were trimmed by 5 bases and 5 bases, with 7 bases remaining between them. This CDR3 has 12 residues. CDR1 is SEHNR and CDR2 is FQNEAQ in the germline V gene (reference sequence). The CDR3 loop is CASSHGNNEQFF. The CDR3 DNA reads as TGTGCCAGCAGCCATGGGAACAATGAGCAGTTCTTC.

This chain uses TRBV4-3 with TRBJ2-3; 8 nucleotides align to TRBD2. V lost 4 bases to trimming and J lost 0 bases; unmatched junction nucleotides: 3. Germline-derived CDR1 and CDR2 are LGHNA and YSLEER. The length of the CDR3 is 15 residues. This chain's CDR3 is CASSLTSVSTDTQYF. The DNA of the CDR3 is TGCGCCAGCAGCCTGACTAGCGTCAGCACAGATACGCAGTATTTT.

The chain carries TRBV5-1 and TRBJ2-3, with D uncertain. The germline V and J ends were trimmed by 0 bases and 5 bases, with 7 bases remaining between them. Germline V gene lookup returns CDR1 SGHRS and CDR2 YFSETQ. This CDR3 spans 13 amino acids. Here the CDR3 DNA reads TGCGCCAGCAGCTTGGCTTTCGGAGATACGCAGTATTTT. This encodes CASSLAFGDTQYF.

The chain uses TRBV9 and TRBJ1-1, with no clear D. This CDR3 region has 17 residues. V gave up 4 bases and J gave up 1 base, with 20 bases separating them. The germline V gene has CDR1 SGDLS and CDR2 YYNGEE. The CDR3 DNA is TGTGCCAGCAGCCCCCCCCAGGCAAATCCGCAGAACACTGAAGCTTTCTTT. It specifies CASSPPQANPQNTEAFF.

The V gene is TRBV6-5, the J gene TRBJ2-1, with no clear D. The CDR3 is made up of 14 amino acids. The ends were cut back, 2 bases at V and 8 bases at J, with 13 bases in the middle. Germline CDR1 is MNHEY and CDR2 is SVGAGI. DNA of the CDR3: TGTGCCAGCAGTTACAGCGACCACCTCGATGAGCAGTTCTTC. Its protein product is CASSYSDHLDEQFF.

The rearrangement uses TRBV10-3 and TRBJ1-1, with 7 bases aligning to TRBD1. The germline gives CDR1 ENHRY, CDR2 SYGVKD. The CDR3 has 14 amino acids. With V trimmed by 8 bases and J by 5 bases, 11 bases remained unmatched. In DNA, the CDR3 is TGTGCCATCGGAGGGGAGGGGGCAACAACTGAAGCTTTCTTT. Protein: CAIGGEGATTEAFF.

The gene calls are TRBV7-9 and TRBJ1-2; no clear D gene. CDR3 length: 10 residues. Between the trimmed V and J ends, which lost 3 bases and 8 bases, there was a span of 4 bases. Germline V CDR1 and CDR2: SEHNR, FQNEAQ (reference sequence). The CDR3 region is CASSFTGYTF. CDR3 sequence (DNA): TGTGCCAGCAGCTTTACGGGCTACACCTTC.

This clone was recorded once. The CDR3 DNA is TGTGCCAGCAGCGTAGAGGGGGCTGGGGACCAAGAGACCCAGTACTTC. Translating it yields CASSVEGAGDQETQYF. This chain links TRBV9 with TRBJ2-5, with 7 bases matching TRBD1. This CDR3 is 16 amino acids long. V dropped 0 bases and J dropped 0; count of bases not matched to a gene: 5. Germline loops: CDR1 SGDLS, CDR2 YYNGEE.

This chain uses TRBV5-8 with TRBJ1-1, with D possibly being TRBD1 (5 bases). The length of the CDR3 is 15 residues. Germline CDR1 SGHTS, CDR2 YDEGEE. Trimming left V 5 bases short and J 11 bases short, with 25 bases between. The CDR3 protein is CASRRLGGDLKGAFF. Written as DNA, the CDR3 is TGTGCCAGCAGACGGCTGGGCGGGGATCTCAAGGGGGCTTTCTTT. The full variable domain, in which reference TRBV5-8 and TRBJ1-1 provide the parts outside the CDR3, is EAGVTQSPTHLIKTRGQQATLRCSPISGHTSVYWYQQALGLGLQFLLWYDEGEERNRGNFPPRFSGRQFPNYSSELNVNALELEDSALYLCASRRLGGDLKGAFFGQGTRLTVV.

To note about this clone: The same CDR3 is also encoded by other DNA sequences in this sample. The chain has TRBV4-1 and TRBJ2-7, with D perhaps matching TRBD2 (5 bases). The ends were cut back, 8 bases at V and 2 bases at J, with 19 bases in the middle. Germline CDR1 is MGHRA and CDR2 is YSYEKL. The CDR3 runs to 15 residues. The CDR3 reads CASSQTTSGTYEQYF. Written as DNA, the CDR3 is TGCGCCAGCTCACAAACTACTAGTGGGACCTACGAGCAGTACTTC.

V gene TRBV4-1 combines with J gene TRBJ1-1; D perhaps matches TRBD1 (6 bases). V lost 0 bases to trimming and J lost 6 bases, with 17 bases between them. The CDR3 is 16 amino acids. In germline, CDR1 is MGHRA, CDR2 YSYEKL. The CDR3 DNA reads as TGCGCCAGCAGCCAAGACATCCGGACGGGGGGCCCTGAAGCTTTCTTT. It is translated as CASSQDIRTGGPEAFF.

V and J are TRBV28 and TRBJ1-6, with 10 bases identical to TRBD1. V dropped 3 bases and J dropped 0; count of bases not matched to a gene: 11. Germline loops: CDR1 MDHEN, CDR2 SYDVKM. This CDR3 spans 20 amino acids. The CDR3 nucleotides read TGTGCCAGCAGTTTGAGACCGGGACAGGGGACGTACTCCTATAATTCACCCCTCCACTTT. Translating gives CASSLRPGQGTYSYNSPLHF.

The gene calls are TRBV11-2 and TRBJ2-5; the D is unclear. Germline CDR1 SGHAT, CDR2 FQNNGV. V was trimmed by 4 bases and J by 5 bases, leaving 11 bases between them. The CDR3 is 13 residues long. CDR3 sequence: CASSSTSWETQYF. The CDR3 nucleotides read TGTGCCAGCAGCTCGACCTCCTGGGAGACCCAGTACTTC.

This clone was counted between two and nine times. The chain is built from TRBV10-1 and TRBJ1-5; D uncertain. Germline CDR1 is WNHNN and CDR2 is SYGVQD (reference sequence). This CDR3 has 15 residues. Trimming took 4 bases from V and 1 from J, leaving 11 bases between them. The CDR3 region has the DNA TGCGCCAGCAGTGTCCTTTCATTAAGCAATCAGCCCCAGCATTTT. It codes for CASSVLSLSNQPQHF.

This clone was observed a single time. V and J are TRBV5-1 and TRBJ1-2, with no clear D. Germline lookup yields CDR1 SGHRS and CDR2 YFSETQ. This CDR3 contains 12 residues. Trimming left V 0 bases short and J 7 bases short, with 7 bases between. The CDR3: CASSLEGFGYTF. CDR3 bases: TGCGCCAGCAGCTTGGAAGGGTTTGGCTACACCTTC. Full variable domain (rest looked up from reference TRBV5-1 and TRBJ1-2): KAGVTQTPRYLIKTRGQQVTLSCSPISGHRSVSWYQQTPGQGLQFLFEYFSETQRNKGNFPGRFSGRQFSNSRSEMNVSTLELGDSALYLCASSLEGFGYTFGSGTRLTVV.

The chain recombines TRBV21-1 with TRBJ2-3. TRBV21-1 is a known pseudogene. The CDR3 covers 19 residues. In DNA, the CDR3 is TGTGCCAGCAGCAAAGGTTTTAAGGGTCGCAGGCCCCTCACAGATACGCAGTATTTT. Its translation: CASSKGFKGRRPLTDTQYF.

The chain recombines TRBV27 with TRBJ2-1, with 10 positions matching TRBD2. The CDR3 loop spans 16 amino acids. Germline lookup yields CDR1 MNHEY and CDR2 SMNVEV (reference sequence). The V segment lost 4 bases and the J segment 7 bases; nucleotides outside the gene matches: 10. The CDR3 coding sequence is TGTGCCAGCAGTTCCCTCGGAGCGGGAGGGAGGAATGAGCAGTTCTTC. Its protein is CASSSLGAGGRNEQFF.

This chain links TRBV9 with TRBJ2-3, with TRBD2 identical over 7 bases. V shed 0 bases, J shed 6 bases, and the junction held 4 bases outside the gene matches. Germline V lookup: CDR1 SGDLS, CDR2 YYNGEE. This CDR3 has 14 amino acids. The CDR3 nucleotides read TGTGCCAGCAGCGTAGCCGGGGGGATGGATACGCAGTATTTT. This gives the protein CASSVAGGMDTQYF.

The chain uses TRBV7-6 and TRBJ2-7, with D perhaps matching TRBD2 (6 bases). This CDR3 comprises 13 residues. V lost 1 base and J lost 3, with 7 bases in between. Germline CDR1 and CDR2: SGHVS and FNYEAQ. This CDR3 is CASSLGEVYEQYF. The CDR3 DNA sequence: TGTGCCAGCAGCTTAGGGGAGGTCTACGAGCAGTACTTC.

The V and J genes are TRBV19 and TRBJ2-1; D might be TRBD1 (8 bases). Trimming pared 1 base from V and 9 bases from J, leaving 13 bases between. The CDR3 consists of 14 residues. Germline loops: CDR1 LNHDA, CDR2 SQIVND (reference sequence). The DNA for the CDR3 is TGTGCCAGTAGTATAGTGGGAGGGACAGGTGAGCAGTTCTTC. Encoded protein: CASSIVGGTGEQFF.

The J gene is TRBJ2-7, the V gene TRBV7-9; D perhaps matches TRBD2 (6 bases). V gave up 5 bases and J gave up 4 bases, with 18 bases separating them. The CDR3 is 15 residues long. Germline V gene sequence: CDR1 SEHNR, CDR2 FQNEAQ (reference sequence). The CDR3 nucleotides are TGTGCCAGCAGCCCCTTGGACGGGAGCCTTTACGAGCAGTACTTC. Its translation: CASSPLDGSLYEQYF.